This T cell receptor (beta chain) appears in the sequencing data of a study of regulatory T cells in long-lasting Graves disease. Study observations and caveats: Reduced TCR diversity was observed in persistent Graves' patients versus newly diagnosed patients. Accuracy was perhaps lowered by the small sample size. Preferential use of TRBV28, TRBJ1-2 and TRBJ2-5 was seen in persistent disease.

This clonotype was counted at least ten times. Antigen: not known. Researchers made TCR beta libraries by using iRepertoire HTBI primers and running Arm-PCR on CDR3 regions. TCRdb itself ran the multiplex PCR reads through MiXCR, one entry per CDR3 protein. The sample has 250,000 to 300,000 distinct CDR3 sequences; around a fifth are singletons. V lost 1 base, J lost 4 bases, and 16 bases lay in between. CDR1 is SGHTA and CDR2 is FQGTGA in the germline V gene. The CDR3 runs 16 residues. Described time point: persistent/refractory GD, antithyroid drugs over 5 years with positive TRAb. The TCR library was made from RNA extracted from PBMCs. Graves' disease was diagnosed by American Thyroid Association guidelines.

This TCR derives from a female donor with Graves disease. The chain has TRBV7-3 and TRBJ1-1; D not resolved. The sequences come from peripheral blood mononuclear cells (PBMCs), collected when the disease was refractory, from a patient treated with antithyroid drugs. CDR3 protein: CASSLNGDGLTTEAFF. CDR3 nucleotide sequence: TGTGCCAGCAGCTTAAATGGTGACGGACTAACCACTGAAGCTTTCTTT.